This T cell receptor (beta chain) is from a study of blood T cell repertoires in COVID-19. This clone appeared a few times. TCRdb keeps only in-frame clones here, not all; method: immunoSEQ multiplex PCR. There are about 38,000 clones in the sample; about 90% occur only once, and 25% lies in the top ten. The sequenced sample consisted of peripheral blood. The sequence derives from a man between 60 and 70 years old with active or convalescent COVID-19.

CDR3 region: CASSETTGGTGANVLTF. The CDR3 nucleotides are TGTGCCAGCAGTGAAACTACAGGGGGCACTGGGGCCAACGTCCTGACTTTC. This chain connects TRBV6-1 to TRBJ2-6; 9 nucleotides align to TRBD1. Germline CDR1 is MNHNS and CDR2 is SASEGT. This CDR3 has 17 amino acids. The V gene end was trimmed by 2 bases and the J gene end by 2 bases; junction bases not matched to a gene: 4.